The next 13 T cell receptor beta chains were all read from a single sample in a study of T cells after yellow fever vaccination. Each CDR3 protein gets one entry after TCRdb re-called the 5' RACE reads with MiXCR. Here the sample spans hundreds of thousands of distinct CDR3 sequences, 17% being singletons. The sequencing here drew on PBMCs, taken around 5 days after the first yellow fever vaccination. These receptors were taken from a man aged 18-30 years who received the YFV17D yellow fever vaccine.

This clonotype was observed a handful of times. This chain connects TRBV20-1 to TRBJ2-3; no clear D. CDR1 and CDR2 (germline): DFQATT, SNEGSKA (reference sequence). Trimming left V 0 bases short and J 1 base short, with 5 bases between. This CDR3 has 13 amino acids. CDR3 protein: CSARERGTDTQYF. The CDR3 DNA reads TGCAGTGCTAGAGAGCGAGGCACAGATACGCAGTATTTT.

In its sample, this clonotype was seen a few times. DNA for the CDR3: TGTGCCAGCAGCCAAGATCAGGGCTCTGGGGCCAACGTCCTGACTTTC. Its translation: CASSQDQGSGANVLTF. The chain joins TRBV4-2 to TRBJ2-6; TRBD1 might be the D (5 bases). Per germline, CDR1 LGHNA and CDR2 YNFKEQ. Trimming stripped 0 bases from V and 0 bases from J, with 6 bases between. This CDR3 contains 16 residues.

This clonotype was picked up a small number of times. The chain uses TRBV7-9 and TRBJ2-7; TRBD1 matches at 7 bases. This CDR3 comprises 15 residues. Losses at the gene ends were 1 base for V and 3 bases for J; bases not matched to a gene: 6. CDR1 and CDR2 (germline): SEHNR, FQNEAQ (reference sequence). For the CDR3, the DNA is TGTGCCAGCAGCTTAGGACAGGGTGCCCACTACGAGCAGTACTTC. As protein: CASSLGQGAHYEQYF.

The V call is TRBV5-1, the J call TRBJ1-2; no firm D call. The CDR3 consists of 14 residues. The germline V gene has CDR1 SGHRS and CDR2 YFSETQ. Between the trimmed V and J ends, which lost 2 bases and 8 bases, there was a span of 16 bases. The CDR3 loop reads CASSFIASTGGYTF. The CDR3 DNA reads as TGCGCCAGCAGCTTCATCGCCAGTACGGGCGGCTACACCTTC.

This rearrangement joins TRBV4-1 to TRBJ1-5; D is ambiguous. The germline V and J ends were trimmed by 1 base and 3 bases, with 7 bases remaining between them. CDR1 and CDR2 (germline): MGHRA, YSYEKL. CDR3 length: 14 residues. CDR3 loop: CASSQGAVNQPQHF. CDR3 in DNA: TGCGCCAGCAGCCAAGGGGCAGTCAATCAGCCCCAGCATTTT.

V is TRBV27 and J is TRBJ1-4; perhaps TRBD1 as D (5 bases). V was pared by 5 bases and J by 7 bases, with 14 bases between. Looked up from germline, CDR1 is MNHEY and CDR2 is SMNVEV (reference sequence). The CDR3 sequence is 14 residues long. CDR3 sequence: CASSPSGFGEKLFF. The CDR3 DNA sequence: TGTGCCAGCAGTCCGTCAGGGTTTGGTGAAAAACTGTTTTTT.

This clonotype came up a few times. The chain has TRBV11-2 and TRBJ1-3; 7 positions match TRBD1. CDR1 is SGHAT, CDR2 FQNNGV, per germline. The CDR3 sequence is 14 residues long. The V gene end was trimmed by 2 bases and the J gene end by 5 bases; junction bases not matched to a gene: 3. The CDR3 DNA is TGTGCCAGCAGCTTACAGGGGGAAAGAAACACCATATATTTT. Translating gives CASSLQGERNTIYF.

CDR3 region: CASSLLGREQFF. CDR3 coding DNA: TGCGCCAGCAGCTTGTTGGGTAGGGAGCAGTTCTTC. The V gene is TRBV5-1, the J gene TRBJ2-1; the D is unclear. Trimming cost V 1 base and J 10 bases, with 9 bases left between them. The CDR3 has 12 amino acids. Germline lookup yields CDR1 SGHRS and CDR2 YFSETQ.

The chain employs TRBV7-9 and TRBJ2-5, with unresolved D. Germline loops: CDR1 SEHNR, CDR2 FQNEAQ (reference sequence). Trimming cost V 8 bases and J 2 bases, with 12 bases left between them. This CDR3 is 13 amino acids long. The CDR3 sequence is CASASRKQETQYF. CDR3 nucleotides: TGTGCCAGCGCCTCGCGGAAGCAAGAGACCCAGTACTTC.

The rearrangement joins TRBV10-2 to TRBJ1-1; no definite D call. V lost 7 bases and J 4 bases, leaving 19 bases between the germline ends. The CDR3 spans 15 residues. Germline assignment: CDR1 WSHSY and CDR2 SAAADI. The CDR3 here is CASTITGVGITEAFF. In nucleotides, the CDR3 is TGCGCCAGCACCATCACGGGAGTGGGCATCACTGAAGCTTTCTTT.

The chain joins TRBV7-9 to TRBJ2-2; D not certain. Germline V gene sequence: CDR1 SEHNR, CDR2 FQNEAQ (reference sequence). CDR3 size: 14 residues. With 3 bases removed from V and 1 base from J, the gap between germline ends came to 6 bases. CDR3 sequence: CASSFPGNTGELFF. In nucleotides, the CDR3 is TGTGCCAGCAGCTTTCCAGGGAACACCGGGGAGCTGTTTTTT. Together with reference TRBV7-9 and TRBJ2-2, the CDR3 gives the full variable domain: DTGVSQNPRHKITKRGQNVTFRCDPISEHNRLYWYRQTLGQGPEFLTYFQNEAQLEKSRLLSDRFSAERPKGSFSTLEIQRTEQGDSAMYLCASSFPGNTGELFFGEGSRLTVL.

This clonotype has a handful of counts. The chain joins TRBV4-1 to TRBJ2-5; D not resolved. Germline V gives CDR1 MGHRA, CDR2 YSYEKL. The ends were cut back, 0 bases at V and 7 bases at J, with 18 bases in the middle. This CDR3 spans 16 amino acids. CDR3 amino acids: CASSQDLGAHYGTQYF. DNA of the CDR3: TGCGCCAGCAGCCAAGATCTCGGAGCCCATTATGGGACCCAGTACTTC.

The V and J genes are TRBV4-2 and TRBJ2-1; D is uncertain. Germline loops: CDR1 LGHNA, CDR2 YNFKEQ. This CDR3 comprises 15 residues. V shed 1 base and J shed 0 bases, with 7 bases lying between them. The CDR3 coding sequence is TGTGCCAGCAGCCAAGGAGTGAGCTCCTACAATGAGCAGTTCTTC. It specifies CASSQGVSSYNEQFF.